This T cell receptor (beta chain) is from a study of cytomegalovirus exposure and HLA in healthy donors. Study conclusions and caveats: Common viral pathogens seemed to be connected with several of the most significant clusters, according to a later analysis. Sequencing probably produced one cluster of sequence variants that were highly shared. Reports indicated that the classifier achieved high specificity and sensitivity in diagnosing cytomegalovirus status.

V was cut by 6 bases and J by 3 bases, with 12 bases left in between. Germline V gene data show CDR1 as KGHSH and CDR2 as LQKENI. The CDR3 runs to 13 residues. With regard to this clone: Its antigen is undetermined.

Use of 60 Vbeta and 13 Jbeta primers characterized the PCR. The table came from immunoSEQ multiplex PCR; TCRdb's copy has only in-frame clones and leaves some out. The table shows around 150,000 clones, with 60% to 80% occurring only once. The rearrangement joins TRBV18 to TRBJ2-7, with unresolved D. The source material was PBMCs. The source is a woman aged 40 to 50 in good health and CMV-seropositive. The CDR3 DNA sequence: TGTGCCAGCTCTTCCGGGTCCAACTACGAGCAGTACTTC. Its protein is CASSSGSNYEQYF.